This T cell receptor (beta chain) was captured in a study of OX40 agonist ivuxolimab in advanced cancers. The protocol was immunoSEQ multiplex PCR, while the TCRdb copy is restricted to in-frame clones and leaves out a portion. The sample contains 150,000 to 190,000 clones, 94% of which appear only once. V gave up 4 bases and J gave up 2 bases, with 5 bases separating them. Looked up from germline, CDR1 is MNHNY and CDR2 is SVGAGI (reference sequence). The CDR3 runs 12 residues. The gene calls are TRBV6-6 and TRBJ1-1; no clear D. Sample: CD4+ or CD8+ T cells sorted from blood, taken in a trial of the OX40 agonist ivuxolimab. This sequence originates from an adult with an advanced solid tumor such as melanoma, head and neck, liver or kidney cancer. In DNA form, the CDR3 reads TGTGCCAGCAGTTTCGTCAACACTGAAGCTTTCTTT. Residues: CASSFVNTEAFF.